These 7 T cell receptor beta chains were all obtained from the same sample, sequenced in a study of CD8+ T cells in alopecia areata. RNA was isolated and reverse transcribed to cDNA, the sequencing template. TCRdb keeps only in-frame clones here, not all; method: immunoSEQ multiplex PCR. This table holds fewer than 250,000 clones, roughly 66% found once. The treatment denotes: oral pan-JAK inhibitor, 5-10 mg twice daily. This specimen was CD4+ T cells sorted from blood, taken at week 24, from a patient treated with tofacitinib. These receptors all come from a human donor with alopecia areata.

The genes are TRBV5-6 and TRBJ2-1; 13 nucleotides line up with TRBD2. The CDR3 covers 17 residues. Germline CDR1 reads SGHDT; CDR2 reads YYEEEE. The V and J ends lost 4 bases and 5 bases, in that order; junction bases with no gene match: 9. CDR3 bases: TGTGCCAGCAGCACTTCGGGACTAGCGGGGCCAGACAATGAGCAGTTCTTC. Translation gives CASSTSGLAGPDNEQFF.

This chain joins TRBV7-6 and TRBJ1-1; D is ambiguous. Germline V gene data show CDR1 as SGHVS and CDR2 as FNYEAQ. The CDR3 extends over 14 amino acids. Trimming removed 3 bases from V and 1 base from J, with 9 bases in between. The CDR3 region is CASSLGAANTEAFF. For the CDR3, the DNA is TGTGCCAGCAGCTTGGGAGCCGCGAACACTGAAGCTTTCTTT.

J is TRBJ1-2 and V is TRBV6-5; 9 nucleotides agree with TRBD1. Trimming at V came to 6 bases and at J to 7 bases, leaving 9 bases not matched to a gene. Germline values: CDR1 MNHEY, CDR2 SVGAGI. The CDR3 has 14 amino acids. The CDR3 reads CASREGTGLSGYTF. CDR3 nucleotides: TGTGCCAGCAGAGAGGGGACAGGGTTAAGTGGCTACACCTTC.

V and J are TRBV19 and TRBJ2-5; tentative D call: TRBD1 (6 bases). In germline, CDR1 is LNHDA, CDR2 SQIVND (reference sequence). V was trimmed by 4 bases and J by 7 bases, leaving 13 bases between them. CDR3 length: 13 amino acids. The CDR3 nucleotides are TGTGCCAGTAGTACGACAGGTAGTACGACCCAGTACTTC. Translating gives CASSTTGSTTQYF.

In this sample, this clone turned up once. This rearrangement joins TRBV29-1 to TRBJ1-2; 7 bases map to TRBD1. Germline CDR1 SQVTM, CDR2 ANQGSEA. This CDR3 has 13 residues. Germline trimming cut 4 bases from V and 7 bases from J; bases unmatched to any gene: 9. The CDR3 sequence: CSVVGSAGGGYTF. DNA for the CDR3: TGCAGCGTTGTAGGCTCGGCAGGGGGTGGCTACACCTTC.

This clone appeared a single time. The V and J genes are TRBV6-1 and TRBJ2-3; D not resolved. The V end lost 2 bases, the J end lost 6 bases, and 9 bases lay between the germline ends. The germline V gene has CDR1 MNHNS and CDR2 SASEGT. CDR3 length: 13 residues. The CDR3 coding sequence is TGTGCCAGCAGTGAATTAGGAGCCGATACGCAGTATTTT. Protein product: CASSELGADTQYF.

The chain is built from TRBV27 and TRBJ1-1; D is uncertain. The CDR3 totals 13 residues. Germline CDR1 MNHEY, CDR2 SMNVEV (reference sequence). The ends were cut back, 2 bases at V and 4 bases at J, with 8 bases in the middle. CDR3 sequence: CASSLRAPTEAFF. The CDR3 DNA is TGTGCCAGCAGTTTAAGGGCTCCCACTGAAGCTTTCTTT.